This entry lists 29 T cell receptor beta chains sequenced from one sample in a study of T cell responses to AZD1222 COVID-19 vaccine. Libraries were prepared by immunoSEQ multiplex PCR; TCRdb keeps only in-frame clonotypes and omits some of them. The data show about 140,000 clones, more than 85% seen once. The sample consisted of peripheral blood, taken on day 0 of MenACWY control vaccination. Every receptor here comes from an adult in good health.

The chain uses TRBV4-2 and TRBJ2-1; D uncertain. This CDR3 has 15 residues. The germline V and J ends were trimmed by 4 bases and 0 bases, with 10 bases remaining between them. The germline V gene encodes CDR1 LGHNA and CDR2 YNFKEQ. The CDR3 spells CASSPRLSSYNEQFF. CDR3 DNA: TGTGCCAGCAGCCCACGTTTAAGCTCCTACAATGAGCAGTTCTTC.

The CDR3 sequence: CASSLLTSGKGTQYF. The DNA for the CDR3 is TGTGCCAGCAGTTTACTGACTAGCGGGAAAGGTACGCAGTATTTT. The chain employs TRBV28 and TRBJ2-3; 11 nucleotides match TRBD2. CDR1 and CDR2 from the germline V gene are MDHEN and SYDVKM. This CDR3 region has 15 residues. Unmatched junction bases numbered 6, after V lost 2 bases and J lost 8 bases.

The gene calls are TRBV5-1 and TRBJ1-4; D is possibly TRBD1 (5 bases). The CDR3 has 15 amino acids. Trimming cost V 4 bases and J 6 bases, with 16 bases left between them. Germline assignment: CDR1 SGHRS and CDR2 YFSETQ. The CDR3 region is CASSTGTAQDEKLFF. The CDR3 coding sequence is TGCGCCAGCAGCACTGGGACGGCTCAGGATGAAAAACTGTTTTTT. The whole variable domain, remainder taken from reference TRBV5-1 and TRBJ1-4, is KAGVTQTPRYLIKTRGQQVTLSCSPISGHRSVSWYQQTPGQGLQFLFEYFSETQRNKGNFPGRFSGRQFSNSRSEMNVSTLELGDSALYLCASSTGTAQDEKLFFGSGTQLSVL.

CDR3: CASSPSGLENTGELFF. The CDR3, as DNA: TGTGCCAGCTCACCAAGTGGACTAGAGAACACCGGGGAGCTGTTTTTT. V usage is TRBV18 and J usage is TRBJ2-2; 7 bases line up with TRBD2. Trimming removed 2 bases from V and 1 base from J; junction bases left unmatched: 4. The germline gives CDR1 KGHSH, CDR2 LQKENI. The CDR3 spans 16 residues.

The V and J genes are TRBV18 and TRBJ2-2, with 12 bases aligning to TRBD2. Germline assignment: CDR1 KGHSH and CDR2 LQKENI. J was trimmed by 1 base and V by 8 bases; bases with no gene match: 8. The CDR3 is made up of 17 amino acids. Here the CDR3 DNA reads TGTGCCAGCCACGCCACTAGCGGGAGGCTGAACACCGGGGAGCTGTTTTTT. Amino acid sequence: CASHATSGRLNTGELFF.

The CDR3 sequence: CASSTIPGQGQPQHF. The CDR3 DNA reads as TGTGCCAGTAGTACGATTCCGGGACAGGGCCAGCCCCAGCATTTT. The J gene is TRBJ1-5, the V gene TRBV19; 9 bases line up with TRBD1. Germline V lookup: CDR1 LNHDA, CDR2 SQIVND (reference sequence). After removal of 4 bases from V and 7 bases from J, the junction contained 8 bases not matched to a gene. The CDR3 contains 15 residues.

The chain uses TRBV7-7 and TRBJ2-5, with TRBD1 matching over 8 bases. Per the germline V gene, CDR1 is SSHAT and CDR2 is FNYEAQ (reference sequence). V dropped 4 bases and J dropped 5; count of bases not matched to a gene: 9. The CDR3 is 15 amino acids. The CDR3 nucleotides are TGTGCCAGCAGCTCTAGGACAGGGTCTGGGGAGACCCAGTACTTC. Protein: CASSSRTGSGETQYF.

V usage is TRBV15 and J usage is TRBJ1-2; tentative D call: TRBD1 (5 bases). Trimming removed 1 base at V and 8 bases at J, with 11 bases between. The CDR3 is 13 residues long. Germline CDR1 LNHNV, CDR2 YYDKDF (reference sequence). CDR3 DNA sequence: TGTGCCACCAGCAGAGGGGCTGGGGGAGGCTACACCTTC. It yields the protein CATSRGAGGGYTF.

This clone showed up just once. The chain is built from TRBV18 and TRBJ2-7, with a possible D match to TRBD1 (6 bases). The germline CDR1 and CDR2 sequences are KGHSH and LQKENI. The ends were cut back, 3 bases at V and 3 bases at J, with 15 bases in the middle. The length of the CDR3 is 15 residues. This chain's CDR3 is CASSPRDTVIYEQYF. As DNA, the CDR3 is TGTGCCAGCTCACCCAGGGACACCGTGATCTACGAGCAGTACTTC. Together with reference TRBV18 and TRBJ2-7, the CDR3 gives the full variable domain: NAGVMQNPRHLVRRRGQEARLRCSPMKGHSHVYWYRQLPEEGLKFMVYLQKENIIDESGMPKERFSAEFPKEGPSILRIQQVVRGDSAAYFCASSPRDTVIYEQYFGPGTRLTVT.

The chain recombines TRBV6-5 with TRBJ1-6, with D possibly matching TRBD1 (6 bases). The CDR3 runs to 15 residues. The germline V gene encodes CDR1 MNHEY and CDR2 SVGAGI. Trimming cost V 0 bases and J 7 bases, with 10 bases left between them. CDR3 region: CASSYSAGVNSPLHF. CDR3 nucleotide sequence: TGTGCCAGCAGTTACTCGGCAGGGGTAAATTCACCCCTCCACTTT.

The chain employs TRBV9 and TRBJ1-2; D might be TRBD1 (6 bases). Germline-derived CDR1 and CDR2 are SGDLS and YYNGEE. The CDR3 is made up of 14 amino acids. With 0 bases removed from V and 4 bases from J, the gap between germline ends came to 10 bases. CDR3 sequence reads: CASSVGWDTYGYTF. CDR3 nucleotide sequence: TGTGCCAGCAGCGTAGGCTGGGACACCTATGGCTACACCTTC.

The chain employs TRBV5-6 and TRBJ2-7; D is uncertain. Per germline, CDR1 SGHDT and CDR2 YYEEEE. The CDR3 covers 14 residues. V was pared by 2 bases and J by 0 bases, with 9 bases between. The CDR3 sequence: CASSFRMYSYEQYF. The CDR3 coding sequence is TGTGCCAGCAGCTTCAGGATGTACTCCTACGAGCAGTACTTC. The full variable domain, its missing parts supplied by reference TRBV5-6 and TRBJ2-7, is DAGVTQSPTHLIKTRGQQVTLRCSPKSGHDTVSWYQQALGQGPQFIFQYYEEEERQRGNFPDRFSGHQFPNYSSELNVNALLLGDSALYLCASSFRMYSYEQYFGPGTRLTVT.

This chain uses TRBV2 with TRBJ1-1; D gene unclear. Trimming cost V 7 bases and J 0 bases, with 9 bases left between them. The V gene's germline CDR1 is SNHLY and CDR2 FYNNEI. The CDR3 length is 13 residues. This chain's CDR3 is CASTFHLNTEAFF. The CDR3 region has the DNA TGTGCCAGCACTTTTCATCTGAACACTGAAGCTTTCTTT. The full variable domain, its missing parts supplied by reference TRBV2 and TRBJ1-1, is EPEVTQTPSHQVTQMGQEVILRCVPISNHLYFYWYRQILGQKVEFLVSFYNNEISEKSEIFDDQFSVERPDGSNFTLKIRSTKLEDSAMYFCASTFHLNTEAFFGQGTRLTVV.

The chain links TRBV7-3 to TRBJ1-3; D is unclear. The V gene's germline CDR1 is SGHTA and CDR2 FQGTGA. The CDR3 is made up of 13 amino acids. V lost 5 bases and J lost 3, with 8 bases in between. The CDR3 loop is CASSQLYGNTIYF. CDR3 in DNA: TGTGCCAGCAGCCAATTATATGGAAACACCATATATTTT.

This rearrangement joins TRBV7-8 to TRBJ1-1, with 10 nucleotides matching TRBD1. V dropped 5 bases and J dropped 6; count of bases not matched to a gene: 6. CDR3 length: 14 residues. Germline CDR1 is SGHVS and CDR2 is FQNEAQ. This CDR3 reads CASSPDRGYAEAFF. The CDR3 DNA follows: TGTGCCAGCAGCCCGGACAGGGGGTATGCTGAAGCTTTCTTT.

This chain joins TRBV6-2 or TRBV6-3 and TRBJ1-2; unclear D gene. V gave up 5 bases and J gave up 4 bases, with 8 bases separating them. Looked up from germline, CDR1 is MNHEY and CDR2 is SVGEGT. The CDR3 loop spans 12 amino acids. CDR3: CASSRTSYGYTF. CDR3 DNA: TGTGCCAGCAGTCGAACAAGCTATGGCTACACCTTC.

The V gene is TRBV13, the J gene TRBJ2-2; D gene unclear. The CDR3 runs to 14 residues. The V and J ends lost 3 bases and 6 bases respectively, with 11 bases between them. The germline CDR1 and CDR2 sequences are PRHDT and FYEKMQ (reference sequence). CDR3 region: CASSFGSNPGELFF. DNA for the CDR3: TGTGCCAGCAGCTTTGGTAGTAATCCCGGGGAGCTGTTTTTT.

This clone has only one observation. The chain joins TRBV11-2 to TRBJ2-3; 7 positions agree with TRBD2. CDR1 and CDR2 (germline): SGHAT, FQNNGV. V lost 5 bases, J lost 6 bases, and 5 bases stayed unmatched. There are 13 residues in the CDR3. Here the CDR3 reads CASSPTSADTQYF. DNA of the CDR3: TGTGCCAGCAGCCCTACTAGCGCTGATACGCAGTATTTT.

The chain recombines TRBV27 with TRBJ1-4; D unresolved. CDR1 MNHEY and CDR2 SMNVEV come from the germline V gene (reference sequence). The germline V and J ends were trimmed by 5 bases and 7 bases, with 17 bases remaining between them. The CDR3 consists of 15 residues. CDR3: CASSRRGVSLEKLFF. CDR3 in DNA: TGTGCCAGCAGTCGGCGCGGGGTAAGCCTTGAAAAACTGTTTTTT.

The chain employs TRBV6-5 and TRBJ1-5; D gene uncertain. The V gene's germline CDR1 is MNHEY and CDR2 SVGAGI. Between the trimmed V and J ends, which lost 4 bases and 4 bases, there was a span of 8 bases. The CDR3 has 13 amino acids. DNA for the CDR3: TGTGCCAGCAGTTCCTCATATAATCAGCCCCAGCATTTT. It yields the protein CASSSSYNQPQHF.

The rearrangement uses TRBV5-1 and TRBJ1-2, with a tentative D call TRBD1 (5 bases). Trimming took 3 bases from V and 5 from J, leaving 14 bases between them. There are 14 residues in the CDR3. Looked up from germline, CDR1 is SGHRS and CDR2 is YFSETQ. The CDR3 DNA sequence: TGCGCCAGCAGCTGGACCGGGACGGGTTATGGCTACACCTTC. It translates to CASSWTGTGYGYTF.

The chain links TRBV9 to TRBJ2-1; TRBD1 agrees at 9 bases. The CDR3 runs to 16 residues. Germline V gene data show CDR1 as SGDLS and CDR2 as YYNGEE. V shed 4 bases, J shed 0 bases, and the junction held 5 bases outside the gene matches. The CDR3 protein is CASSPGQGSSYNEQFF. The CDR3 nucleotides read TGTGCCAGCAGCCCAGGACAGGGGAGCTCCTACAATGAGCAGTTCTTC.

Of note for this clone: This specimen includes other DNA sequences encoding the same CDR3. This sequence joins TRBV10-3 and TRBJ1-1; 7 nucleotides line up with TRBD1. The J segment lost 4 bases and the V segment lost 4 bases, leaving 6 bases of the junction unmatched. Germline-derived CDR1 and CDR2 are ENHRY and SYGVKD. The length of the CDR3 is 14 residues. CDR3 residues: CAISGGRGSTEAFF. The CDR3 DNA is TGTGCCATCAGTGGGGGCAGGGGGTCCACTGAAGCTTTCTTT.

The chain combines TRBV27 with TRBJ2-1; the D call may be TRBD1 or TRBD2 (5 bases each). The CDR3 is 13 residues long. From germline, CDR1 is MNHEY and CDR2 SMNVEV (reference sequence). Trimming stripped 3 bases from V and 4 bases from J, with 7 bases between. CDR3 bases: TGTGCCAGCAGTTTGGGACGGTACAATGAGCAGTTCTTC. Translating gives CASSLGRYNEQFF.

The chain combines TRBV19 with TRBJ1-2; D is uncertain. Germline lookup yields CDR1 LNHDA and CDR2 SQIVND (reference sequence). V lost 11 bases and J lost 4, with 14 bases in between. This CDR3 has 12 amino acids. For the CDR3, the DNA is TGTGCCGCATCATCAGGTTTCTATGGCTACACCTTC. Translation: CAASSGFYGYTF.

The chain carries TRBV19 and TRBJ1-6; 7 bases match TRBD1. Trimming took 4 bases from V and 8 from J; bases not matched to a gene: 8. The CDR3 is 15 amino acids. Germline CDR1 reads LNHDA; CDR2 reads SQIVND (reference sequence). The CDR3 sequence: CASSRTGFGDSPLHF. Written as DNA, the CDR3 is TGTGCCAGTAGTAGGACAGGTTTCGGTGATTCACCCCTCCACTTT.

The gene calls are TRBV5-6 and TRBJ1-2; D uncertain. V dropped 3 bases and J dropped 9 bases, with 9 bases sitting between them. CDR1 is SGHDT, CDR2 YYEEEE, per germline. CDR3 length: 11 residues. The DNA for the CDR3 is TGTGCCAGCAGCTGGGCCGATAGCTACACCTTC. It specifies CASSWADSYTF. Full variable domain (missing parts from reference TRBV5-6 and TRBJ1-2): DAGVTQSPTHLIKTRGQQVTLRCSPKSGHDTVSWYQQALGQGPQFIFQYYEEEERQRGNFPDRFSGHQFPNYSSELNVNALLLGDSALYLCASSWADSYTFGSGTRLTVV.

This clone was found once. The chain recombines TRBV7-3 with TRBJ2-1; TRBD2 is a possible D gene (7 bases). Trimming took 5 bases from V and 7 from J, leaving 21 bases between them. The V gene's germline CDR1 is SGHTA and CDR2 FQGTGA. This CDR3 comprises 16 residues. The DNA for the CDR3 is TGTGCCAGCAGCCGCCTGGAGGGGGGGCCCGTGAATGAGCAGTTCTTC. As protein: CASSRLEGGPVNEQFF.

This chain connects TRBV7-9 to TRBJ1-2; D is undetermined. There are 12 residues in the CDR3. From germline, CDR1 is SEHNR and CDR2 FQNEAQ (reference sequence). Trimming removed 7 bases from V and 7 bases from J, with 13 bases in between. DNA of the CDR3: TGTGCCAGCAACCCCTGGGAGGCTGGCTACACCTTC. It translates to CASNPWEAGYTF.